Listed below are T cell receptor beta chains from one sample, sequenced in a study of blood T cell repertoires in COVID-19. This table comes from immunoSEQ multiplex PCR, and its TCRdb copy is limited to in-frame clones, with some not included. The table has hundreds of thousands of clones, approximately 92% seen once. Sequenced sample: PBMCs or T cells enriched from blood (not recorded which). Source of these receptors: a woman under 30 who had recovered from COVID-19. Both conserved end residues are part of each CDR3. The order of the fields is D gene, J gene, clone size, V gene, CDR3 protein, CDR3 DNA. The D gene is left open where the match is weak. Some rows have no size entry. The others give once, few or many, or a class for an expanded clone.

d_call: NA
j_call: TRBJ2-5
clone_size: NA
v_call: TRBV6-5
cdr3_aa: CASSYGRLQETQYF
cdr3_nt: TGTGCCAGCAGTTACGGGCGTTTACAAGAGACCCAGTACTTC

d_call: TRBD2
j_call: TRBJ2-3
clone_size: NA
v_call: TRBV9
cdr3_aa: CASSVKGLAGGLRRTDTQYF
cdr3_nt: TGTGCCAGCAGCGTAAAGGGACTAGCGGGGGGGCTTCGGAGGACAGATACGCAGTATTTT

d_call: NA
j_call: TRBJ2-5
clone_size: NA
v_call: TRBV6-6
cdr3_aa: CASSYLVRAETQYF
cdr3_nt: TGTGCCAGCAGTTACCTGGTCAGGGCAGAGACCCAGTACTTC

d_call: NA
j_call: TRBJ1-5
clone_size: NA
v_call: TRBV19
cdr3_aa: CASSPEGQPQHF
cdr3_nt: TGTGCCAGTAGCCCAGAGGGTCAGCCCCAGCATTTT

d_call: TRBD1
j_call: TRBJ1-2
clone_size: NA
v_call: TRBV27
cdr3_aa: CASNDGQGPEHGYTF
cdr3_nt: TGTGCCAGCAACGACGGACAGGGCCCGGAACATGGCTACACCTTC

d_call: TRBD1
j_call: TRBJ2-7
clone_size: NA
v_call: TRBV7-9
cdr3_aa: CASSRRDRTYEQYF
cdr3_nt: TGTGCCAGCAGCCGACGGGACAGGACCTACGAGCAGTACTTC

d_call: NA
j_call: TRBJ1-4
clone_size: NA
v_call: TRBV20-1
cdr3_aa: CSASPPGKLFF
cdr3_nt: TGCAGTGCTAGCCCCCCCGGGAAACTGTTTTTT

d_call: TRBD1
j_call: TRBJ2-4
clone_size: NA
v_call: TRBV27
cdr3_aa: CASSLSGQGIAKNIQYF
cdr3_nt: TGTGCCAGCAGTTTATCCGGACAGGGGATAGCCAAAAACATTCAGTACTTC

d_call: NA
j_call: TRBJ1-2
clone_size: NA
v_call: TRBV20-1
cdr3_aa: CSGPDRYGYTF
cdr3_nt: TGCAGTGGTCCCGACAGATATGGCTACACCTTC

d_call: NA
j_call: TRBJ1-4
clone_size: NA
v_call: TRBV18
cdr3_aa: CASSPRGFDEKLFF
cdr3_nt: TGTGCCAGCTCACCCAGGGGATTTGATGAAAAACTGTTTTTT

d_call: NA
j_call: TRBJ1-2
clone_size: NA
v_call: TRBV9
cdr3_aa: CASSGGLNHGYTF
cdr3_nt: TGTGCCAGCAGCGGGGGACTTAACCATGGCTACACCTTC

d_call: TRBD1
j_call: TRBJ1-1
clone_size: NA
v_call: TRBV29-1
cdr3_aa: CSVEYRGRKAFF
cdr3_nt: TGCAGCGTTGAATACAGGGGGCGCAAAGCTTTCTTT

d_call: TRBD1
j_call: TRBJ1-6
clone_size: NA
v_call: TRBV3-1/TRBV3-2
cdr3_aa: CASSQERGLYQGLSYNSPLHF
cdr3_nt: TGTGCCAGCAGCCAAGAGAGGGGGCTATACCAGGGCCTCTCCTATAATTCACCCCTCCACTTT

d_call: TRBD1
j_call: TRBJ2-7
clone_size: NA
v_call: TRBV5-1
cdr3_aa: CASTGTGFRRPTYEQYF
cdr3_nt: TGCGCCAGCACCGGGACAGGGTTCCGCCGCCCTACCTACGAGCAGTACTTC

d_call: NA
j_call: TRBJ1-3
clone_size: once
v_call: TRBV5-1
cdr3_aa: CASSLGQTGNTIYF
cdr3_nt: TGCGCCAGCAGCTTGGGACAGACTGGAAACACCATATATTTT

d_call: TRBD2
j_call: TRBJ2-3
clone_size: few
v_call: TRBV14
cdr3_aa: CASSQEGTSIADTQYF
cdr3_nt: TGTGCCAGCAGCCAAGAAGGGACTAGCATAGCAGATACGCAGTATTTT

d_call: NA
j_call: TRBJ1-3
clone_size: NA
v_call: TRBV19
cdr3_aa: CASSSPGGDGNTIYF
cdr3_nt: TGTGCCAGTAGTTCCCCCGGGGGGGATGGAAACACCATATATTTT

d_call: TRBD1
j_call: TRBJ1-1
clone_size: NA
v_call: TRBV7-9
cdr3_aa: CASSPGDQGGEAFF
cdr3_nt: TGTGCCAGCAGCCCAGGGGATCAGGGGGGTGAAGCTTTCTTT

d_call: TRBD1
j_call: TRBJ1-2
clone_size: NA
v_call: TRBV5-1
cdr3_aa: CASSLAPRGQGRYGYTF
cdr3_nt: TGCGCCAGCAGCTTGGCTCCCCGGGGACAGGGACGCTATGGCTACACCTTC

d_call: TRBD2
j_call: TRBJ2-1
clone_size: NA
v_call: TRBV7-3
cdr3_aa: CASSSTTSGGNEQFF
cdr3_nt: TGTGCCAGCAGCTCGACGACTAGCGGGGGCAATGAGCAGTTCTTC

d_call: TRBD2
j_call: TRBJ2-5
clone_size: NA
v_call: TRBV2
cdr3_aa: CASIEVGGIQETQYF
cdr3_nt: TGTGCCAGCATCGAAGTGGGGGGGATCCAAGAGACCCAGTACTTC

d_call: TRBD1
j_call: TRBJ1-2
clone_size: NA
v_call: TRBV3-1/TRBV3-2
cdr3_aa: CASSQETDRAGGYTF
cdr3_nt: TGTGCCAGCAGCCAAGAGACTGACAGGGCGGGCGGCTACACCTTC

d_call: TRBD1
j_call: TRBJ1-3
clone_size: once
v_call: TRBV6-6
cdr3_aa: CASSPHTARDSPLPSGNTIYF
cdr3_nt: TGTGCCAGCAGTCCCCATACCGCCCGGGACAGTCCTCTCCCCTCTGGAAACACCATATATTTT

d_call: NA
j_call: TRBJ2-7
clone_size: few
v_call: TRBV3-1/TRBV3-2
cdr3_aa: CASSQDRRGHPSDEQYF
cdr3_nt: TGTGCCAGCAGCCAAGATCGTAGGGGGCACCCTAGCGACGAGCAGTACTTC

d_call: TRBD1
j_call: TRBJ2-7
clone_size: once
v_call: TRBV2
cdr3_aa: CASSSKTGWIRAEQYF
cdr3_nt: TGTGCCAGCAGCTCAAAGACAGGGTGGATTCGAGCCGAGCAGTACTTC

d_call: TRBD2
j_call: TRBJ2-3
clone_size: once
v_call: TRBV4-1
cdr3_aa: CASSQVVPTPGLVDTQYF
cdr3_nt: TGCGCCAGCAGCCAAGTCGTCCCCACGCCGGGACTAGTTGATACGCAGTATTTT

d_call: NA
j_call: TRBJ2-7
clone_size: NA
v_call: TRBV12-5
cdr3_aa: CASGLFVGGSYEQYF
cdr3_nt: TGTGCTAGTGGTTTGTTCGTGGGGGGATCCTACGAGCAGTACTTC

d_call: NA
j_call: TRBJ2-7
clone_size: NA
v_call: TRBV4-1
cdr3_aa: CASSQGGAAEQYF
cdr3_nt: TGCGCCAGCAGCCAAGGAGGTGCGGCCGAGCAGTACTTC

d_call: NA
j_call: TRBJ2-5
clone_size: NA
v_call: TRBV3-1/TRBV3-2
cdr3_aa: CASSQDRFRETQYF
cdr3_nt: TGTGCCAGCAGCCAAGACCGCTTTCGGGAGACCCAGTACTTC

d_call: NA
j_call: TRBJ2-7
clone_size: NA
v_call: TRBV6-2/TRBV6-3
cdr3_aa: CASSYPRGASVSYEQYF
cdr3_nt: TGTGCCAGCAGTTACCCCAGGGGGGCTAGCGTCTCCTACGAGCAGTACTTC

d_call: NA
j_call: TRBJ2-3
clone_size: NA
v_call: TRBV3-1/TRBV3-2
cdr3_aa: CASSQVTDTQYF
cdr3_nt: TGTGCCAGCAGCCAAGTAACAGATACGCAGTATTTT

d_call: TRBD1
j_call: TRBJ1-5
clone_size: NA
v_call: TRBV19
cdr3_aa: CATPPLGDSYSNQPQHF
cdr3_nt: TGTGCCACCCCCCCCCTCGGGGACAGTTATAGCAATCAGCCCCAGCATTTT

d_call: NA
j_call: TRBJ1-1
clone_size: NA
v_call: TRBV5-8
cdr3_aa: CASSLGGFGAEAFF
cdr3_nt: TGTGCCAGCAGCTTGGGGGGCTTTGGGGCTGAAGCTTTCTTT

d_call: TRBD1
j_call: TRBJ1-5
clone_size: NA
v_call: TRBV6-5
cdr3_aa: CASSLGTEHQPQHF
cdr3_nt: TGTGCCAGCAGTCTCGGGACAGAACATCAGCCCCAGCATTTT

d_call: TRBD1
j_call: TRBJ1-5
clone_size: NA
v_call: TRBV7-6
cdr3_aa: CASSSNRQGSQPQHF
cdr3_nt: TGTGCCAGCAGCTCAAACCGACAGGGGAGTCAGCCCCAGCATTTT

d_call: NA
j_call: TRBJ1-5
clone_size: NA
v_call: TRBV9
cdr3_aa: CASSLDGNSNQPQHF
cdr3_nt: TGTGCCAGCAGCCTCGACGGGAATAGCAATCAGCCCCAGCATTTT

d_call: TRBD2
j_call: TRBJ2-5
clone_size: once
v_call: TRBV4-1
cdr3_aa: CASSQEELAAPLGETQYF
cdr3_nt: TGCGCCAGCAGCCAAGAAGAGCTAGCGGCTCCCTTAGGTGAGACCCAGTACTTC

d_call: NA
j_call: TRBJ2-3
clone_size: NA
v_call: TRBV5-1
cdr3_aa: CASSLVVGGPTDTQYF
cdr3_nt: TGCGCCAGCAGCTTGGTGGTGGGGGGGCCAACAGATACGCAGTATTTT

d_call: TRBD1
j_call: TRBJ1-1
clone_size: NA
v_call: TRBV2
cdr3_aa: CAVPGTGVTEAFF
cdr3_nt: TGTGCCGTCCCCGGGACAGGGGTCACTGAAGCTTTCTTT

d_call: TRBD2
j_call: TRBJ2-3
clone_size: NA
v_call: TRBV10-1
cdr3_aa: CASSVRGDTDTQYF
cdr3_nt: TGCGCCAGCAGCGTCCGGGGGGACACAGATACGCAGTATTTT

d_call: NA
j_call: TRBJ2-5
clone_size: NA
v_call: TRBV21-1
cdr3_aa: CASSRQTGGKQETQYF
cdr3_nt: TGTGCCAGCAGCAGACAGACAGGGGGTAAACAAGAGACCCAGTACTTC

d_call: NA
j_call: TRBJ1-3
clone_size: NA
v_call: TRBV14
cdr3_aa: CASSQSGGNTIYF
cdr3_nt: TGTGCCAGCAGCCAATCAGGAGGAAACACCATATATTTT

d_call: NA
j_call: TRBJ2-1
clone_size: NA
v_call: TRBV5-8
cdr3_aa: CASSFAGTYNEQFF
cdr3_nt: TGTGCCAGCAGCTTCGCGGGTACCTACAATGAGCAGTTCTTC

d_call: NA
j_call: TRBJ1-6
clone_size: NA
v_call: TRBV6-2/TRBV6-3
cdr3_aa: CASSYPFRVDSSPLHF
cdr3_nt: TGTGCCAGCAGTTACCCTTTCCGGGTAGACAGTTCACCCCTCCACTTT

d_call: NA
j_call: TRBJ2-1
clone_size: NA
v_call: TRBV4-1
cdr3_aa: CASSQDTLNEQFF
cdr3_nt: TGCGCCAGCAGCCAAGACACCCTAAATGAGCAGTTCTTC

d_call: TRBD1
j_call: TRBJ1-3
clone_size: NA
v_call: TRBV19
cdr3_aa: CASRSQGGASGNTIYF
cdr3_nt: TGTGCCAGTAGATCCCAGGGGGGTGCCTCTGGAAACACCATATATTTT

d_call: NA
j_call: TRBJ1-3
clone_size: many
v_call: TRBV19
cdr3_aa: CASSNPGSAGGNTIYF
cdr3_nt: TGTGCCAGTAGTAACCCAGGGTCCGCTGGGGGAAACACCATATATTTT

d_call: TRBD1
j_call: TRBJ1-1
clone_size: NA
v_call: TRBV3-1/TRBV3-2
cdr3_aa: CASSLDRGRDTEAFF
cdr3_nt: TGTGCCAGCAGCCTGGACAGGGGGCGAGACACTGAAGCTTTCTTT

d_call: TRBD2
j_call: TRBJ2-3
clone_size: NA
v_call: TRBV5-4
cdr3_aa: CASSGGLAGTTDTQYF
cdr3_nt: TGTGCCAGCAGCGGGGGGCTAGCGGGGACAACAGATACGCAGTATTTT

d_call: NA
j_call: TRBJ2-7
clone_size: NA
v_call: TRBV4-1
cdr3_aa: CASSRGYEQYF
cdr3_nt: TGCGCCAGCAGCCGAGGATACGAGCAGTACTTC

d_call: NA
j_call: TRBJ1-6
clone_size: NA
v_call: TRBV9
cdr3_aa: CASSVGSNNSPLHF
cdr3_nt: TGTGCCAGCAGCGTAGGGAGCAATAATTCACCCCTCCACTTT

d_call: TRBD2
j_call: TRBJ2-1
clone_size: once
v_call: TRBV5-4
cdr3_aa: CASSLGASGGAYNEQFF
cdr3_nt: TGTGCCAGCAGCTTGGGGGCTAGCGGGGGGGCCTACAATGAGCAGTTCTTC

d_call: TRBD1
j_call: TRBJ1-2
clone_size: NA
v_call: TRBV5-1
cdr3_aa: CATDRGNVSYGYTF
cdr3_nt: TGCGCCACGGACAGGGGGAACGTAAGCTATGGCTACACCTTC

d_call: NA
j_call: TRBJ1-6
clone_size: NA
v_call: TRBV3-1/TRBV3-2
cdr3_aa: CASSQWTENSPLHF
cdr3_nt: TGTGCCAGCAGCCAATGGACAGAGAATTCACCCCTCCACTTT